These T cell receptor beta chains were read from a single sample in a study of neurological immune-mediated disorders. TCRdb reprocessed the 5' RACE reads via MiXCR and lists one record per CDR3 protein. Of tens of thousands of distinct CDR3 sequences listed, under 13% are singletons. Material: PBMCs. These receptors all come from a man in his forties or fifties in good health. CDR3s include the opening cysteine and the closing phenylalanine or tryptophan. D genes are given only for firm matches. The size field is filled for only some rows; it gives once, few, many or a size class.

>TRBJ2-1|TRBV5-1|many|TRBD2
CASSLVASGDYNEQFF
TGCGCCAGCAGCTTGGTGGCTAGCGGGGACTACAATGAGCAGTTCTTC
>TRBJ2-1|TRBV7-2|few|NA
CASSAGSGQNEQFF
TGTGCCAGCAGCGCCGGATCCGGGCAGAATGAGCAGTTCTTC
>TRBJ2-5|TRBV18|many|NA
CASSPLQETQYF
TGTGCCAGCTCACCATTACAAGAGACCCAGTACTTC
>TRBJ1-1|TRBV9|many|NA
CASSPNADTNTEAFF
TGTGCCAGCAGCCCAAATGCCGACACGAACACTGAAGCTTTCTTT
>TRBJ2-1|TRBV5-1|many|NA
CASSLSSYNEQFF
TGTGCCAGCAGTTTATCCTCCTACAATGAGCAGTTCTTC
>TRBJ2-7|TRBV29-1|many|TRBD2
CSVPLAGGYEQYF
TGCAGCGTTCCACTAGCGGGAGGCTACGAGCAGTACTTC
>TRBJ2-1|TRBV6-6|few|NA
CASRQDYNEQFF
TGTGCCAGCAGACAGGATTACAATGAGCAGTTCTTC
>TRBJ1-1|TRBV10-3|many|NA
CAISEVLTLEAFF
TGTGCCATCAGTGAAGTTTTAACACTTGAAGCTTTCTTT
>TRBJ2-2|TRBV29-1|NA|NA
CSVEDRAGGDTGELFF
TGTAGCGTTGAAGATCGGGCAGGAGGGGACACCGGGGAGCTGTTTTTT
>TRBJ1-1|TRBV20-1|NA|NA
CSATTGLLLWNTEAFF
TGCAGTGCTACGACGGGACTCCTATTATGGAACACTGAAGCTTTCTTT
>TRBJ2-1|TRBV7-3|many|TRBD1
CASSSRTGGHEQFF
TGTGCCAGCAGCTCAAGGACAGGGGGACATGAGCAGTTCTTC
>TRBJ2-7|TRBV11-2|many|TRBD1
CASSYNEGQDSYEQYF
TGTGCCAGCAGCTACAATGAGGGACAGGACTCCTACGAGCAGTACTTC
>TRBJ1-1|TRBV7-2|few|NA
CASSLAPGPEAFF
TGTGCCAGCAGCTTAGCGCCTGGCCCTGAAGCTTTCTTT
>TRBJ2-3|TRBV5-1|many|TRBD2
CASSLGASGGATDTQYF
TGCGCCAGCAGCTTGGGTGCTAGCGGGGGGGCCACAGATACGCAGTATTTT
>TRBJ1-2|TRBV12-3/TRBV12-4|many|NA
CASSSSTLALGGGNGYTF
TGTGCCAGCAGTTCGTCCACCCTGGCCCTGGGGGGAGGGAATGGCTACACCTTC
>TRBJ2-3|TRBV11-2|many|NA
CASSLNVDLNTDTQYF
TGTGCCAGCAGCTTAAATGTGGACTTGAACACAGATACGCAGTATTTT
>TRBJ1-1|TRBV7-3|many|NA
CASSTQIGGTEAFF
TGTGCCAGCAGCACCCAAATTGGGGGTACTGAAGCTTTCTTT
>TRBJ2-5|TRBV15|many|TRBD1
CATSKRTGGWETQYF
TGTGCCACCAGCAAAAGGACAGGGGGCTGGGAGACCCAGTACTTC
>TRBJ1-1|TRBV6-5|many|NA
CASSRDFDTEAFF
TGTGCCAGCAGTCGGGATTTCGACACTGAAGCTTTCTTT
>TRBJ2-7|TRBV6-2/TRBV6-3|many|TRBD1
CAGRSGGNSYEQYF
TGTGCCGGCCGATCAGGGGGAAACTCCTACGAGCAGTACTTC
>TRBJ1-5|TRBV5-6|many|NA
CASSYAYNANQPQHF
TGTGCCAGCAGCTATGCTTATAACGCAAATCAGCCCCAGCATTTT
>TRBJ2-2|TRBV14|many|NA
CASSQSMVELFF
TGTGCCAGCAGCCAATCTATGGTGGAGCTGTTTTTT
>TRBJ2-7|TRBV27|many|NA
CASSYGGGSYEQYF
TGTGCCAGCAGTTATGGTGGGGGCTCCTACGAGCAGTACTTC
>TRBJ2-3|TRBV20-1|many|TRBD2
CSARDGGTSGTTDTQYF
TGCAGTGCTAGAGATGGTGGAACTAGCGGCACCACAGATACGCAGTATTTT
>TRBJ2-3|TRBV7-3|many|TRBD2
CASSSEAGAGGDTQYF
TGTGCCAGCAGCTCGGAAGCGGGGGCCGGAGGAGATACGCAGTATTTT
>TRBJ2-1|TRBV7-6|many|NA
CASTRGGGQYNEQFF
TGTGCCAGCACTAGAGGAGGGGGGCAATACAATGAGCAGTTCTTC
>TRBJ2-1|TRBV7-2|NA|NA
CASSLGLARGEQFF
TGTGCCAGCAGCTTAGGACTAGCCAGGGGTGAGCAGTTCTTC
>TRBJ2-1|TRBV7-2|many|NA
CASSARSRYNEQFF
TGTGCCAGCAGCGCTCGCTCTAGATACAATGAGCAGTTCTTC
>TRBJ2-3|TRBV9|many|NA
CASSPREDTQYF
TGTGCCAGCAGCCCGCGCGAGGATACGCAGTATTTT
>TRBJ2-5|TRBV6-6|NA|TRBD2
CASTRGGGTSGGAGETQYF
TGTGCCAGCACACGCGGTGGGGGGACTAGCGGGGGGGCAGGTGAGACCCAGTACTTC
>TRBJ1-1|TRBV27|many|NA
CASSWDIRNTEAFF
TGTGCCAGCAGCTGGGACATTCGGAACACTGAAGCTTTCTTT
>TRBJ2-2|TRBV28|NA|NA
CASREGANTGELFF
TGTGCCAGCAGGGAGGGGGCGAACACCGGGGAGCTGTTTTTT
>TRBJ2-7|TRBV5-1|many|NA
CASSPARRQGPSEQYF
TGCGCCAGCAGCCCAGCCCGCCGGCAGGGGCCATCCGAGCAGTACTTC